A single sample is the source of the 10 T cell receptor beta chains below, sequenced in a study of blood T cell repertoires in COVID-19. Profiling relied on immunoSEQ multiplex PCR, and the TCRdb table lists in-frame clones only, not all of them. The sample contains about 150,000 clones, about four fifths of which appear only once. Sequencing input: peripheral blood. All receptors come from a woman of 80 years or more with active or convalescent COVID-19.

The chain employs TRBV5-1 and TRBJ2-5; 13 bases map to TRBD2. The CDR3 covers 19 residues. V was clipped by 4 bases and J by 5 bases; unmatched bases: 17. Germline CDR1 is SGHRS and CDR2 is YFSETQ. The CDR3 sequence: CASSTSVSRTSGRGETQYF. In DNA, the CDR3 is TGCGCCAGCAGCACGTCGGTTTCGAGGACTAGCGGGAGAGGGGAGACCCAGTACTTC. Together with reference TRBV5-1 and TRBJ2-5, the CDR3 gives the full variable domain: KAGVTQTPRYLIKTRGQQVTLSCSPISGHRSVSWYQQTPGQGLQFLFEYFSETQRNKGNFPGRFSGRQFSNSRSEMNVSTLELGDSALYLCASSTSVSRTSGRGETQYFGPGTRLLVL.

The count of this clone is one. J is TRBJ2-1 and V is TRBV7-6; tentative D call: TRBD2 (5 bases). Germline V gene data show CDR1 as SGHVS and CDR2 as FNYEAQ. The V end was cut by 5 bases, the J end by 2 bases, with 16 bases between. The CDR3 has 16 amino acids. The CDR3 DNA reads as TGTGCCAGCAGCCGAAAAGCCGGGGTTCCCTACAATGAGCAGTTCTTC. Translation gives CASSRKAGVPYNEQFF. The variable domain in full, with the rest retrieved from reference TRBV7-6 and TRBJ2-1, is GAGVSQSPRYKVTKRGQDVALRCDPISGHVSLYWYRQALGQGPEFLTYFNYEAQQDKSGLPNDRFSAERPEGSISTLTIQRTEQRDSAMYRCASSRKAGVPYNEQFFGPGTRLTVL.

The chain carries TRBV19 and TRBJ2-2; the D is unclear. CDR1 LNHDA and CDR2 SQIVND come from the germline V gene (reference sequence). The CDR3 loop spans 14 amino acids. Trimming cost V 4 bases and J 3 bases, with 9 bases left between them. CDR3 in amino acids: CASSTGVDTGELFF. Here the CDR3 DNA reads TGTGCCAGTAGTACGGGTGTAGACACCGGGGAGCTGTTTTTT.

The genes are TRBV6-5 and TRBJ2-7, with D tentatively TRBD2 (5 bases). This CDR3 comprises 13 residues. V lost 7 bases, J lost 2 bases, and 12 bases lay in between. CDR1 and CDR2 from the germline V gene are MNHEY and SVGAGI. Here the CDR3 reads CASTEAVTYEQYF. In DNA, the CDR3 is TGTGCCAGCACGGAGGCAGTCACCTACGAGCAGTACTTC.

In DNA form, the CDR3 reads TGCAGCGTTGTTCCAGGGGGCGATTCCTCTGAAGCTTTCTTT. This encodes CSVVPGGDSSEAFF. The chain couples TRBV29-1 to TRBJ1-1; TRBD1 matches at 8 bases. Germline assignment: CDR1 SQVTM and CDR2 ANQGSEA. The CDR3 spans 14 residues. The V gene end was trimmed by 4 bases and the J gene end by 6 bases; junction bases not matched to a gene: 10.

The chain employs TRBV5-4 and TRBJ2-7, with D possibly being TRBD1 (6 bases). Deletions cut 4 bases from V and 3 bases from J, with 17 bases between. The CDR3 contains 15 residues. CDR1 is SGHNT and CDR2 is YYREEE in the germline V gene (reference sequence). As DNA, the CDR3 is TGTGCCAGCAGCGGAAGTCCGGGACAACACTACGAGCAGTACTTC. Translating gives CASSGSPGQHYEQYF.

The chain uses TRBV19 and TRBJ2-1; 10 positions agree with TRBD2. Germline CDR1 and CDR2: LNHDA and SQIVND (reference sequence). The CDR3 has 14 amino acids. Germline trimming cut 6 bases from V and 8 bases from J; bases unmatched to any gene: 7. CDR3 sequence: CASSKASGRYEQFF. The CDR3 DNA reads TGTGCCAGTAGCAAGGCTAGCGGGAGATATGAGCAGTTCTTC.

The chain couples TRBV6-5 to TRBJ1-1; 10 nucleotides match TRBD1. Germline V CDR1 and CDR2: MNHEY, SVGAGI. Unmatched junction bases numbered 3, after V lost 4 bases and J lost 1 base. CDR3 length: 15 residues. The CDR3 is CASSSDRGSNTEAFF. The CDR3 DNA sequence: TGTGCCAGCAGTTCGGACAGGGGGTCGAACACTGAAGCTTTCTTT.

The rearrangement links TRBV7-8 to TRBJ2-1; the match to TRBD2 covers 9 bases. The length of the CDR3 is 12 residues. V was clipped by 1 base and J by 16 bases; unmatched bases: 5. Looked up from germline, CDR1 is SGHVS and CDR2 is FQNEAQ. CDR3 loop: CASSLGGGRAFF. The CDR3 DNA reads TGTGCCAGCAGCTTAGGGGGCGGGAGGGCCTTCTTC. The whole variable domain, remainder taken from reference TRBV7-8 and TRBJ2-1, is GAGVSQSPRYKVAKRGQDVALRCDPISGHVSLFWYQQALGQGPEFLTYFQNEAQLDKSGLPSDRFFAERPEGSVSTLKIQRTQQEDSAVYLCASSLGGGRAFFGPGTRLTVL.

The CDR3 reads CASSSSWGQEETQYF. In DNA, the CDR3 is TGTGCCAGCAGCTCATCCTGGGGCCAGGAAGAGACCCAGTACTTC. The V gene is TRBV7-2, the J gene TRBJ2-5; TRBD1 might be the D (5 bases). V lost 4 bases to trimming and J lost 3 bases, with 15 bases between them. Germline values: CDR1 SGHTA, CDR2 FQGNSA. The CDR3 is made up of 15 amino acids.